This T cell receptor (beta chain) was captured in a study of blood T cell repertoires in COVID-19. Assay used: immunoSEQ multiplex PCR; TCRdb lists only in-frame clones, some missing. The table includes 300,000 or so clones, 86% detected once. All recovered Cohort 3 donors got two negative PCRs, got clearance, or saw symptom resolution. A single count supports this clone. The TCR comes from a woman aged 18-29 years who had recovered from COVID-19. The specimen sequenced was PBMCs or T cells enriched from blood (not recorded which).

DNA of the CDR3: TGCGCCAGCAGCTTGTTGGCGGAGCCTGGAAACACCATATATTTT. As protein: CASSLLAEPGNTIYF. The chain combines TRBV5-1 with TRBJ1-3; D remains ambiguous. CDR1 is SGHRS and CDR2 is YFSETQ in the germline V gene. The CDR3 sequence is 15 residues long. V shed 1 base and J shed 2 bases, with 10 bases lying between them.